This T cell receptor (beta chain) is drawn from a study of glioma-infiltrating T cells. The iRepertoire nested amplicon-rescue multiplex PCR amplified TCR alpha and beta CDR3s from RNA. Tissue mRNA or PBMC total RNA, about 85-400 ng, went into one-step reverse transcription and amplification. TCRdb itself ran the multiplex PCR reads through MiXCR, one entry per CDR3 protein. Seen here are about 89,000 distinct CDR3 sequences, around 23% observed once, and the top ten hold about 6.7%. The trim removed 3 bases at V and 3 bases at J, leaving 0 bases unmatched. The CDR3 has 13 residues. From germline, CDR1 is SEHNR and CDR2 FQNEAQ (reference sequence). At least ten counts were recorded for this clonotype.

This TCR was sampled from a human donor with low-grade glioma or glioblastoma, undergoing nonglioma brain surgery, or in good health (not recorded which). Sequenced input: glioma tissue, nonneoplastic brain tissue, or PBMCs (not recorded which). This sequence joins TRBV7-9 and TRBJ2-3; 7 bases map to TRBD1. This chain's CDR3 is CASSLTGTDTQYF. CDR3 bases: TGTGCCAGCAGCTTGACAGGGACAGATACGCAGTATTTT.